This T cell receptor (beta chain) emerged from a study of T cell responses to AZD1222 COVID-19 vaccine. Study outcomes and limitations: Donors in the cohort were predominantly white British and more often female, and clonal diversity was possibly underestimated. Regions 160-218 and 743-854 dominated among vaccine-associated CD4 TCRs spanning spike.

TCRdb keeps only in-frame clones here, not all; method: immunoSEQ multiplex PCR. The sample has about 160,000 clones; roughly 94% are singletons. Points on this clone: Antigen unknown.

Trimming left V 5 bases short and J 7 bases short, with 17 bases between. The germline CDR1 and CDR2 sequences are MNHEY and SVGAGI. The CDR3 has 14 residues. The starting material was peripheral blood, obtained 28 days after the second AZD1222 dose. The genes are TRBV6-5 and TRBJ1-2, with D possibly TRBD1 on 5 matching bases. The TCR was taken from an adult who received the AZD1222 COVID-19 vaccine. CDR3 residues: CASSHPLEGPGYTF. CDR3 bases: TGTGCCAGCAGTCATCCCCTTGAGGGGCCTGGCTACACCTTC.